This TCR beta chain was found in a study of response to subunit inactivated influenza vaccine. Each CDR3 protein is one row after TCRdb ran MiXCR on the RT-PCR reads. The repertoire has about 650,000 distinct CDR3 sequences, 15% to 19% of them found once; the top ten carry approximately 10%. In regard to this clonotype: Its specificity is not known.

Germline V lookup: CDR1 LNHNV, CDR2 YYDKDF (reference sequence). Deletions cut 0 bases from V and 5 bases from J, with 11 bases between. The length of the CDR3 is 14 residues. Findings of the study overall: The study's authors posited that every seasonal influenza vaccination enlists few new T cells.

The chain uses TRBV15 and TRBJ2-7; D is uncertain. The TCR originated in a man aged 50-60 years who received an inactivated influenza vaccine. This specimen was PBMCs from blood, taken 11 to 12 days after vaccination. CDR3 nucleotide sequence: TGTGCCACCAGCAGAGATCCAGCCCCCCACGAGCAGTACTTC. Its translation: CATSRDPAPHEQYF.